These 9 T cell receptor beta chains were sequenced from one sample in a study of cytomegalovirus exposure and HLA in healthy donors. The PCR contained 60 Vbeta and 13 Jbeta primers. Produced via immunoSEQ multiplex PCR; TCRdb's table is partial and in-frame only. The sample holds around 180,000 clones, about 90% seen once. Specimen: PBMCs. The receptors were gathered from a girl under three years old in good health and CMV-seronegative.

This chain joins TRBV19 and TRBJ1-2; 7 bases are a match to TRBD1. The CDR3 contains 14 residues. V gave up 5 bases and J gave up 9 bases; unmatched junction bases: 12. CDR1 and CDR2 (germline): LNHDA, SQIVND (reference sequence). CDR3 DNA: TGTGCCAGTAGTGGGACCGGGACAGCCCGTCGCTACACCTTC. It yields the protein CASSGTGTARRYTF.

The J gene is TRBJ2-3, the V gene TRBV6-5, with 8 bases identical to TRBD2. Germline CDR1 reads MNHEY; CDR2 reads SVGAGI. The CDR3 is 14 residues long. V shed 6 bases, J shed 0 bases, and the junction held 2 bases outside the gene matches. CDR3 nucleotide sequence: TGTGCCAGCAGGCGGGGGGTCAGCACAGATACGCAGTATTTT. Translation gives CASRRGVSTDTQYF.

This sequence joins TRBV7-6 and TRBJ1-2, with 8 bases aligning to TRBD1. The CDR3 extends over 15 amino acids. The V segment lost 1 base and the J segment 6 bases; nucleotides outside the gene matches: 7. Germline values: CDR1 SGHVS, CDR2 FNYEAQ. DNA of the CDR3: TGTGCCAGCAGCTTAGATCGGGCAGGGGGCCATGGCTACACCTTC. Encoded protein: CASSLDRAGGHGYTF.

V and J are TRBV21-1 and TRBJ2-3; TRBD2 reflects the table's D call only, with no check against the DNA. TRBV21-1 is deemed a pseudogene. This CDR3 comprises 22 residues. CDR3 sequence: CASSKGGDKAYTYAGSPDTQYF. CDR3 nucleotide sequence: TGTGCCAGCAGCAAAGGGGGGGATAAGGCTTATACTTACGCGGGAAGCCCAGATACGCAGTATTTT.

This sequence joins TRBV6-1 and TRBJ1-2; D gene ambiguous. V dropped 2 bases and J dropped 14 bases, with 24 bases sitting between them. Germline CDR1 is MNHNS and CDR2 is SASEGT. CDR3 size: 15 residues. The CDR3 sequence: CASSETPLQDYQKTF. The DNA of the CDR3 is TGTGCCAGCAGTGAAACACCCCTCCAGGATTACCAAAAGACCTTC.

The gene calls are TRBV7-7 and TRBJ2-5; 9 nucleotides agree with TRBD1. The CDR3 totals 14 residues. V was clipped by 6 bases and J by 5 bases; unmatched bases: 7. Germline V gene data show CDR1 as SSHAT and CDR2 as FNYEAQ (reference sequence). Written as DNA, the CDR3 is TGTGCCAGCAGTTCACGGACAGGGGTTGAGACCCAGTACTTC. Translated: CASSSRTGVETQYF. The variable domain in full, completed from reference TRBV7-7 and TRBJ2-5, reads GAGVSQSPRYKVTKRGQDVTLRCDPISSHATLYWYQQALGQGPEFLTYFNYEAQPDKSGLPSDRFSAERPEGSISTLTIQRTEQRDSAMYRCASSSRTGVETQYFGPGTRLLVL.

The chain couples TRBV11-2 to TRBJ2-5; D uncertain. This CDR3 has 13 residues. Germline assignment: CDR1 SGHAT and CDR2 FQNNGV. Trimming stripped 2 bases from V and 1 base from J, with 5 bases between. The CDR3 here is CASSLTPQETQYF. CDR3 bases: TGTGCCAGCAGCTTAACACCCCAAGAGACCCAGTACTTC.

This chain connects TRBV18 to TRBJ2-5; D possibly corresponds to TRBD2 (5 bases). The germline V gene encodes CDR1 KGHSH and CDR2 LQKENI. The CDR3 has 15 amino acids. Trimming took off 3 bases at V and 0 bases at J, with 11 bases between the two ends. CDR3 sequence reads: CASSPSVQYQETQYF. As DNA, the CDR3 is TGTGCCAGCTCACCTAGCGTGCAGTACCAAGAGACCCAGTACTTC.

The chain is built from TRBV7-2 and TRBJ1-4; weak D call: TRBD1 (5 bases). With 1 base removed from V and 0 bases from J, the gap between germline ends came to 9 bases. The CDR3 runs to 16 residues. The germline V gene has CDR1 SGHTA and CDR2 FQGNSA. This CDR3 reads CASSLEPTATNEKLFF. As DNA, the CDR3 is TGTGCCAGCAGCTTAGAACCGACAGCAACTAATGAAAAACTGTTTTTT. The full variable domain, completed using reference TRBV7-2 and TRBJ1-4, is GAGVSQSPSNKVTEKGKDVELRCDPISGHTALYWYRQSLGQGLEFLIYFQGNSAPDKSGLPSDRFSAERTGGSVSTLTIQRTQQEDSAVYLCASSLEPTATNEKLFFGSGTQLSVL.